This T cell receptor (beta chain) appears in the sequencing data of a study of T cell responses to AZD1222 COVID-19 vaccine. General study findings and limits: Sampled repertoires all dated from after the peak T cell response.

On this clone itself: Its antigen is currently unknown.

The assay was immunoSEQ multiplex PCR, and TCRdb's table has in-frame clones only and misses some. The table lists roughly 160,000 clones, about 90% of them singletons, with 1% to 1.5% in the top ten. Per germline, CDR1 SEHNR and CDR2 FQNEAQ (reference sequence). Trimming removed 7 bases at V and 8 bases at J, with 29 bases between. The CDR3 covers 17 residues. This TCR was recovered from an adult who received the AZD1222 COVID-19 vaccine. The sample in question was peripheral blood, obtained 28 days after the second AZD1222 dose. The chain couples TRBV7-9 to TRBJ1-2; no firm D call. This CDR3 reads CASTPRVWRALSGGYTF. DNA of the CDR3: TGTGCCAGCACCCCGAGAGTCTGGAGGGCGCTTTCGGGGGGCTACACCTTC.